This T cell receptor (beta chain) was sequenced for a study of shared clonotypes between healthy human individuals. Study-level points and caveats: Memory subsets generally showed lower estimated richness than naive subsets.

The authors loaded roughly 200 ng DNA, roughly 33,000 T cell genomes, into sorted-subset replicate PCRs. Libraries were prepared by immunoSEQ multiplex PCR; TCRdb keeps only in-frame clonotypes and omits some of them. The sample records 850,000 to 1,200,000 clones, around four fifths being singletons. A word on this clone: Its antigen is not identified.

CDR3 length equals 14 residues. Germline values: CDR1 SEHNR, CDR2 FQNEAQ (reference sequence). Trimming stripped 1 base from V and 4 bases from J, with 10 bases between. The chain carries TRBV7-9 and TRBJ1-2; unclear D gene. The source material was memory CD4+ T cells sorted from blood. The subset denotes: CD45RA-negative fraction. This TCR was sampled from a man aged 18-30 years in good health. In DNA, the CDR3 is TGTGCCAGCAGCTTAGTCCAGGCCGTCTATGGCTACACCTTC. Encoded protein: CASSLVQAVYGYTF.